These T cell receptor beta chains were read from a single sample in a study of T-cell memory formation after mild COVID-19. Each CDR3 protein is one row after TCRdb ran MiXCR on the 5' RACE reads. The sample holds about 180,000 distinct CDR3 sequences, approximately 18% seen once. The specimen was PBMCs or a T cell subset sorted from them (not recorded which). The source is a man between 18 and 35 years old who had mild COVID-19 (a few samples of this study predate the infection). Cell type and time point are not known. The CDR3 runs from the conserved cysteine through the conserved F or W. D genes are given only for firm matches. Expanded clones are given a class, and other clones once, few, many or no size at all.

abundance	v_gene	d_gene	j_gene	CDR3nt	CDR3aa
NA	TRBV6-5	NA	TRBJ1-2	TGTGCCAGCAGTAACGGGGGGACCTATGGCTACACCTTC	CASSNGGTYGYTF
few	TRBV7-8	NA	TRBJ1-6	TGTGCCAGCAGCCACCGTCTGGGCAAGGATAATTCACCCCTCCACTTT	CASSHRLGKDNSPLHF
few	TRBV6-6	NA	TRBJ2-7	TGTGCCAGCAGTTACTGGGGGACCGCGGCACCCTACGAGCAGTACTTC	CASSYWGTAAPYEQYF
few	TRBV2	TRBD2	TRBJ2-5	TGTGCCAGCAGTGAATATGGAGCGGGGCTGGAGACCCAGTACTTC	CASSEYGAGLETQYF
NA	TRBV12-3/TRBV12-4	NA	TRBJ1-2	TGTGCCAGCAGTTTAGATTCAGAAGGGAGGAATGGCTACACCTTC	CASSLDSEGRNGYTF
few	TRBV4-1	TRBD1	TRBJ1-2	TGCGCCAGCAGCCCATCCGAGGGACAGGGAGGCTACACCTTC	CASSPSEGQGGYTF
many	TRBV25-1	NA	TRBJ1-4	TGTGCCAGCAGTGAATCAAAGGGAGGGGAAAAACTGTTTTTT	CASSESKGGEKLFF
NA	TRBV2	TRBD1	TRBJ1-1	TGTGCCAGCAACAGGGGGCGGACTGAAGCTTTCTTT	CASNRGRTEAFF
NA	TRBV6-6	TRBD1	TRBJ1-5	TGTGCCAGCAGTTCGGACAGGGGTTTTCGGAGTCAGCCCCAGCATTTT	CASSSDRGFRSQPQHF
few	TRBV20-1	NA	TRBJ1-1	TGCAGTGCTAGCCCCAGGTCGGCGACTGAAGCTTTCTTT	CSASPRSATEAFF
many	TRBV7-2	NA	TRBJ1-5	TGTGCCAGCAGCCCTTCTACGATCCATAGCAATCAGCCCCAGCATTTT	CASSPSTIHSNQPQHF
NA	TRBV12-3/TRBV12-4	TRBD2	TRBJ2-1	TGTGCCAGCAGTTCCCTGGCGGGGGGGCGCAATGAGCAGTTCTTC	CASSSLAGGRNEQFF
NA	TRBV7-2	NA	TRBJ1-2	TGTGCCAGCAGCTTTGGCAGGGGCAACTATGGCTACACCTTC	CASSFGRGNYGYTF
NA	TRBV11-1	NA	TRBJ1-2	TGTGCCAGCAGCAGAGACAGGCGAGAAGGCTACACCTTC	CASSRDRREGYTF
NA	TRBV20-1	NA	TRBJ2-5	TGCAGTGCCGGGGATGCGGCTACGCAAGAGACCCAGTACTTC	CSAGDAATQETQYF
NA	TRBV20-1	TRBD2	TRBJ2-3	TGCAGTGCTAGAGATAGCGGGGGCCGGGGAGATACGCAGTATTTT	CSARDSGGRGDTQYF
NA	TRBV4-3	NA	TRBJ2-1	TGCGCCAGCAGCCAGAACCGGGGAACGAATGAGCAGTTCTTC	CASSQNRGTNEQFF
few	TRBV5-6	NA	TRBJ1-6	TGTGCCAGCAGCCCCGGGAAGTCACCCCTCCACTTT	CASSPGKSPLHF
few	TRBV7-2	NA	TRBJ1-2	TGTGCCAGCAGCTTAGAATGGACGTATGGCTACACCTTC	CASSLEWTYGYTF
few	TRBV7-2	NA	TRBJ1-1	TGTGCCAGCAGCCAGGCCTTTTACGGCACTGAAGCTTTCTTT	CASSQAFYGTEAFF
few	TRBV6-2/TRBV6-3	NA	TRBJ2-2	TGTGCCAGCAGTTACTCGAACGGGCGGAGCACCGGGGAGCTGTTTTTT	CASSYSNGRSTGELFF
many	TRBV5-1	NA	TRBJ2-3	TGCGCCAGCAGCACGGGGGACACCGGCGTTACGCAGTATTTT	CASSTGDTGVTQYF
NA	TRBV3-1	TRBD2	TRBJ2-1	TGTGCCAGCAGCCAGGCCCACACTAGCGGGGGGGCAAATGAGCAGTTCTTC	CASSQAHTSGGANEQFF
NA	TRBV7-2	TRBD2	TRBJ2-1	TGTGCCAGCAGCGCCGGGACTAGCGGGGTTACAGAGCAGTTCTTC	CASSAGTSGVTEQFF
NA	TRBV20-1	NA	TRBJ2-3	TGCAGTGCCAGAGGAAATGGGGTAGATACGCAGTATTTT	CSARGNGVDTQYF
few	TRBV21-1	NA	TRBJ1-5	TGTGCCAGCAGCAAAGACGACAGGGATCATCAGCCCCAGCATTTT	CASSKDDRDHQPQHF
NA	TRBV6-2/TRBV6-3	NA	TRBJ2-1	TGTGCCAGCAGACACAATTACAATGAGCAGTTCTTC	CASRHNYNEQFF
NA	TRBV15	NA	TRBJ1-2	TGTGCCACCAGCAGAGATTTTTCGGCGTTGGGCTACACCTTC	CATSRDFSALGYTF
few	TRBV19	NA	TRBJ2-5	TGTGCCAGTGGCCCCTTTTCGTCTCCTGAGACCCAGTACTTC	CASGPFSSPETQYF
medium-sized	TRBV5-1	TRBD2	TRBJ2-1	TGCGCCAGCAGCTTGGCCCCCCTAGCGGGGGGTTACAATGAGCAGTTCTTC	CASSLAPLAGGYNEQFF
few	TRBV7-9	NA	TRBJ2-1	TGTGCCAGCAGCTTATTGGGGGGACAGAGCTCCTACAATGAGCAGTTCTTC	CASSLLGGQSSYNEQFF
NA	TRBV5-1	TRBD1	TRBJ2-2	TGCGCCACCACGGGGACAGGGGGCATCACCGGGGAGCTGTTTTTT	CATTGTGGITGELFF
few	TRBV18	TRBD1	TRBJ1-2	TGTGCCAGCTCACGGCGGACAGGGGAAGGCTACACCTTC	CASSRRTGEGYTF
NA	TRBV19	NA	TRBJ1-5	TGTGCCAGTAGTGAGATATATCAGCCCCAGCATTTT	CASSEIYQPQHF
few	TRBV19	NA	TRBJ1-1	TGTGCCAGCGCTGGGGGCCTGGGAGCTTTCTTT	CASAGGLGAFF
NA	TRBV5-1	TRBD1	TRBJ1-5	TGCGCCAGCAGCGTGGGACAGCTGGGGCAGCCCCAGCATTTT	CASSVGQLGQPQHF
few	TRBV15	NA	TRBJ1-1	TGTGCCACGGGACGGGAGTGGTCGGCGACTGAAGCTTTCTTT	CATGREWSATEAFF
NA	TRBV7-9	NA	TRBJ2-5	TGTGCCAGCAGCTTAATTGGAGAGACCCAGTACTTC	CASSLIGETQYF
few	TRBV5-1	NA	TRBJ2-7	TGCGCCAGCAGCTATCCAGGGGACGAGCAGTACTTC	CASSYPGDEQYF